The 25 T cell receptor beta chains below all came from one sample that was sequenced in a study of blood T cell repertoires in COVID-19. Sequencing was performed with immunoSEQ multiplex PCR; in TCRdb, only in-frame clones are kept and a portion is missing. Among 350,000 or so clones listed, 92% were seen once. Sequenced material: PBMCs or T cells enriched from blood (not recorded which). Every receptor here comes from a woman aged 30 to 39 who had recovered from COVID-19.

This clone was seen once. This sequence joins TRBV4-3 and TRBJ2-1; 9 bases match TRBD2. CDR1 is LGHNA and CDR2 is YSLEER in the germline V gene. The CDR3 has 16 amino acids. V was clipped by 5 bases and J by 6 bases; unmatched bases: 11. CDR3 in amino acids: CASSAQGLAGFNEQFF. DNA of the CDR3: TGCGCCAGCAGCGCTCAGGGACTAGCTGGCTTCAATGAGCAGTTCTTC.

This clone has just one count. The gene calls are TRBV13 and TRBJ2-5; D is perhaps TRBD1 (6 bases). The CDR3 contains 15 residues. V shed 2 bases and J shed 0 bases, with 10 bases lying between them. Germline lookup yields CDR1 PRHDT and CDR2 FYEKMQ (reference sequence). The DNA for the CDR3 is TGTGCCAGCAGCTTAAGGGGACACCACCAAGAGACCCAGTACTTC. Amino acid sequence: CASSLRGHHQETQYF.

The chain combines TRBV13 with TRBJ2-6, with 8 positions matching TRBD1. Germline values: CDR1 PRHDT, CDR2 FYEKMQ (reference sequence). With V trimmed by 5 bases and J by 0 bases, 6 bases remained unmatched. This CDR3 is built from 17 residues. Here the CDR3 DNA reads TGTGCCAGCAGCGCAGGACAGGGTACCTCTGGGGCCAACGTCCTGACTTTC. Encoded protein: CASSAGQGTSGANVLTF.

The chain combines TRBV7-2 with TRBJ2-5, with TRBD2 as a possible D gene (6 bases). The V gene's germline CDR1 is SGHTA and CDR2 FQGNSA. The CDR3 is 13 residues long. V was trimmed by 7 bases and J by 4 bases, leaving 13 bases between them. CDR3 nucleotide sequence: TGTGCCAGCACCTCGGGACTTGGAGAGACCCAGTACTTC. Its protein product is CASTSGLGETQYF. Full variable domain (remainder filled in from reference TRBV7-2 and TRBJ2-5): GAGVSQSPSNKVTEKGKDVELRCDPISGHTALYWYRQSLGQGLEFLIYFQGNSAPDKSGLPSDRFSAERTGGSVSTLTIQRTQQEDSAVYLCASTSGLGETQYFGPGTRLLVL.

J is TRBJ2-1 and V is TRBV7-9; weak D call: TRBD2 (6 bases). The CDR3 totals 15 residues. Looked up from germline, CDR1 is SEHNR and CDR2 is FQNEAQ (reference sequence). V lost 10 bases and J 5 bases, leaving 21 bases between the germline ends. CDR3 in amino acids: CATKTRRRGHNEQFF. CDR3 bases: TGTGCCACCAAGACTAGACGACGAGGCCACAATGAGCAGTTCTTC.

The chain couples TRBV2 to TRBJ2-3; 8 bases fit TRBD2. The ends lost 5 bases at V and 9 bases at J; junction bases unmatched: 7. This CDR3 has 13 residues. The germline V gene encodes CDR1 SNHLY and CDR2 FYNNEI. CDR3 in DNA: TGTGCCAGCAGTCGTCAGCGGGGGAGGACGCAGTATTTT. Translating it yields CASSRQRGRTQYF.

The chain recombines TRBV6-1 with TRBJ2-7; TRBD2 agrees at 8 bases. The CDR3 spans 16 residues. CDR1 MNHNS and CDR2 SASEGT come from the germline V gene. The trim removed 3 bases at V and 3 bases at J, leaving 10 bases unmatched. CDR3 nucleotide sequence: TGTGCCAGCAGTGATCGAATGCGGGGGGTTATCTACGAGCAGTACTTC. Protein: CASSDRMRGVIYEQYF.

The CDR3, as DNA: TGCGCCAGCAGCCAAGAGCCGGGACTGAACTTCTACGAGCAGTACTTC. The encoded protein is CASSQEPGLNFYEQYF. The V and J genes are TRBV4-3 and TRBJ2-7; maybe TRBD2 (6 bases). V was cut by 0 bases and J by 3 bases, with 15 bases left in between. Germline loops: CDR1 LGHNA, CDR2 YSLEER. The CDR3 consists of 16 residues.

This chain joins TRBV11-3 and TRBJ1-2; D ambiguous. Germline V CDR1 and CDR2: SGHNT, YENEEA. CDR3 length: 12 residues. Between the trimmed V and J ends, which lost 3 bases and 6 bases, there was a span of 8 bases. CDR3 residues: CASSFRGNGYTF. CDR3 coding DNA: TGTGCCAGCAGCTTCCGGGGTAATGGCTACACCTTC.

This chain connects TRBV5-1 to TRBJ1-4; 7 nucleotides match TRBD1. CDR1 and CDR2 from the germline V gene are SGHRS and YFSETQ. V gave up 1 base and J gave up 4 bases; unmatched junction bases: 4. The CDR3 spans 15 residues. CDR3 loop: CASSLSGQSNEKLFF. The DNA for the CDR3 is TGCGCCAGCAGCTTGTCGGGACAGAGTAATGAAAAACTGTTTTTT.

The chain combines TRBV4-3 with TRBJ2-7; D uncertain. Germline values: CDR1 LGHNA, CDR2 YSLEER. This CDR3 has 14 residues. Trimming took 1 base from V and 0 from J, leaving 7 bases between them. CDR3 DNA: TGCGCCAGCAGCCAAGCCGGGTACTCCTACGAGCAGTACTTC. Amino acid sequence: CASSQAGYSYEQYF.

This rearrangement joins TRBV28 to TRBJ1-6; D is perhaps TRBD1 (6 bases). Germline V gene lookup returns CDR1 MDHEN and CDR2 SYDVKM. The CDR3 is made up of 14 amino acids. Trimming removed 3 bases from V and 7 bases from J, with 10 bases in between. CDR3 in amino acids: CASSFRGGNSPLHF. In nucleotides, the CDR3 is TGTGCCAGCAGTTTCAGGGGAGGGAATTCACCCCTCCACTTT.

The genes are TRBV2 and TRBJ1-2, with no clear D. The CDR3 sequence is 12 residues long. V lost 2 bases and J lost 2, with 3 bases in between. Looked up from germline, CDR1 is SNHLY and CDR2 is FYNNEI. The CDR3 is CASSESNYGYTF. Written as DNA, the CDR3 is TGTGCCAGCAGTGAATCGAACTATGGCTACACCTTC.

The CDR3 DNA is TGTGCCAGCAGTTCCGTCAGGGGGTTTCACTACGAGCAGTACTTC. It specifies CASSSVRGFHYEQYF. The J gene is TRBJ2-7, the V gene TRBV28, with TRBD1 identical over 7 bases. V trimming: 4 bases; J trimming: 3 bases; junction bases outside the gene matches: 9. The CDR3 has 15 residues. The V gene's germline CDR1 is MDHEN and CDR2 SYDVKM. The full variable domain, in which reference TRBV28 and TRBJ2-7 provide the parts outside the CDR3, is DVKVTQSSRYLVKRTGEKVFLECVQDMDHENMFWYRQDPGLGLRLIYFSYDVKMKEKGDIPEGYSVSREKKERFSLILESASTNQTSMYLCASSSVRGFHYEQYFGPGTRLTVT.

The rearrangement uses TRBV6-5 and TRBJ1-4; D not resolved. This CDR3 is 13 amino acids long. V was trimmed by 8 bases and J by 1 base, leaving 8 bases between them. The germline V gene encodes CDR1 MNHEY and CDR2 SVGAGI. CDR3: CASRGGTNEKLFF. CDR3 coding DNA: TGTGCCAGCCGAGGAGGAACTAATGAAAAACTGTTTTTT.

The chain employs TRBV28 and TRBJ2-1; TRBD2 matches at 9 bases. The CDR3 runs 15 residues. Germline assignment: CDR1 MDHEN and CDR2 SYDVKM. After removal of 2 bases from V and 9 bases from J, the junction contained 8 bases not matched to a gene. CDR3 in DNA: TGTGCCAGCAGTTTAGCGGGGGGGCACGTTCGTGAGCAGTTCTTC. It translates to CASSLAGGHVREQFF.

J is TRBJ1-3 and V is TRBV2; TRBD1 aligns across 11 bases. Looked up from germline, CDR1 is SNHLY and CDR2 is FYNNEI. V lost 8 bases to trimming and J lost 9 bases; unmatched junction nucleotides: 21. This CDR3 has 18 residues. The CDR3 DNA reads as TGTGCCAGCCTCTTGACCTGGACAGGGGGCGAAACGCTGGGCACCATATATTTT. Encoded protein: CASLLTWTGGETLGTIYF.

The chain employs TRBV9 and TRBJ2-5; 12 bases line up with TRBD1. The junction had 5 bases not matched to a gene; V was cut back by 3 bases and J by 5 bases. The CDR3 is made up of 15 amino acids. Germline loops: CDR1 SGDLS, CDR2 YYNGEE. The CDR3 region has the DNA TGTGCCAGCAGCGAGGGGACAGGGGGCCGGGAGACCCAGTACTTC. Residues: CASSEGTGGRETQYF.

The rearrangement uses TRBV28 and TRBJ2-5, with 8 bases lining up with TRBD1. The trim removed 6 bases at V and 4 bases at J, leaving 10 bases unmatched. This CDR3 is 15 amino acids long. CDR1 and CDR2 (germline): MDHEN, SYDVKM. CDR3 residues: CASRYAGQGGETQYF. The CDR3 DNA follows: TGTGCCAGCAGGTATGCCGGACAGGGCGGAGAGACCCAGTACTTC.

This chain links TRBV5-5 with TRBJ2-3; 8 bases fit TRBD2. The CDR3 loop spans 16 amino acids. V gave up 0 bases and J gave up 1 base; unmatched junction bases: 4. The germline CDR1 and CDR2 sequences are SGHKS and YYEKEE (reference sequence). Here the CDR3 DNA reads TGTGCCAGCAGCTTGGGTACTAGCGGTCGCACAGATACGCAGTATTTT. It encodes CASSLGTSGRTDTQYF.

Written as DNA, the CDR3 is TGTGCCAGCACGCTCGACAGGGGTTATGGCTACACCTTC. Its protein is CASTLDRGYGYTF. J is TRBJ1-2 and V is TRBV7-2; 8 nucleotides match TRBD1. V shed 7 bases and J 5 bases; nucleotides not matched to a gene: 6. Germline V lookup: CDR1 SGHTA, CDR2 FQGNSA. The CDR3 length is 13 residues. The entire variable domain, with the rest obtained from reference TRBV7-2 and TRBJ1-2, is as follows: GAGVSQSPSNKVTEKGKDVELRCDPISGHTALYWYRQSLGQGLEFLIYFQGNSAPDKSGLPSDRFSAERTGGSVSTLTIQRTQQEDSAVYLCASTLDRGYGYTFGSGTRLTVV.

The chain recombines TRBV5-1 with TRBJ1-2, with a possible D match to TRBD1 (6 bases). Germline CDR1 and CDR2: SGHRS and YFSETQ. This CDR3 contains 13 residues. V was clipped by 4 bases and J by 4 bases, with 11 bases between them. The CDR3 sequence: CASSIGQLYGYTF. The CDR3, as DNA: TGCGCCAGCAGCATCGGACAGCTCTATGGCTACACCTTC. The variable domain in full, with the rest retrieved from reference TRBV5-1 and TRBJ1-2, is KAGVTQTPRYLIKTRGQQVTLSCSPISGHRSVSWYQQTPGQGLQFLFEYFSETQRNKGNFPGRFSGRQFSNSRSEMNVSTLELGDSALYLCASSIGQLYGYTFGSGTRLTVV.

The J gene is TRBJ2-7, the V gene TRBV20-1; 10 bases line up with TRBD2. CDR1 DFQATT and CDR2 SNEGSKA come from the germline V gene (reference sequence). CDR3 size: 14 residues. The trim removed 3 bases at V and 3 bases at J, leaving 5 bases unmatched. The CDR3 here is CSASSGGPVYEQYF. CDR3 coding DNA: TGCAGTGCTAGTAGCGGGGGGCCGGTCTACGAGCAGTACTTC.

The rearrangement joins TRBV7-2 to TRBJ1-1; 8 bases fit TRBD1. Germline V CDR1 and CDR2: SGHTA, FQGNSA. The CDR3 spans 13 residues. V gave up 4 bases and J gave up 5 bases; unmatched junction bases: 3. The CDR3 region has the DNA TGTGCCAGCAGCTCTGACAGGGGAACTGAAGCTTTCTTT. It codes for CASSSDRGTEAFF.

This chain links TRBV4-3 with TRBJ1-1; the D is unclear. Germline CDR1 LGHNA, CDR2 YSLEER. The CDR3 loop spans 13 amino acids. V gave up 4 bases and J gave up 8 bases, with 14 bases separating them. The CDR3 sequence: CASSPEPGSEAFF. The CDR3 DNA reads TGCGCCAGCAGCCCCGAACCGGGGTCCGAAGCTTTCTTT.